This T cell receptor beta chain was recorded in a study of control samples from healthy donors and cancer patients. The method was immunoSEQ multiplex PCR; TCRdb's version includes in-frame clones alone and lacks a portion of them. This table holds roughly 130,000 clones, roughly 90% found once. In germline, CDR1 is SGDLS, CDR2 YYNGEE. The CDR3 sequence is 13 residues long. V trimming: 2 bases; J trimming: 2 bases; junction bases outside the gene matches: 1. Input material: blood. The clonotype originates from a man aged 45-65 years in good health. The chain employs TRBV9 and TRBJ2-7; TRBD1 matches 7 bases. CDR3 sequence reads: CASSVGTAYEQYF. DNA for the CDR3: TGTGCCAGCAGCGTCGGGACAGCCTACGAGCAGTACTTC.